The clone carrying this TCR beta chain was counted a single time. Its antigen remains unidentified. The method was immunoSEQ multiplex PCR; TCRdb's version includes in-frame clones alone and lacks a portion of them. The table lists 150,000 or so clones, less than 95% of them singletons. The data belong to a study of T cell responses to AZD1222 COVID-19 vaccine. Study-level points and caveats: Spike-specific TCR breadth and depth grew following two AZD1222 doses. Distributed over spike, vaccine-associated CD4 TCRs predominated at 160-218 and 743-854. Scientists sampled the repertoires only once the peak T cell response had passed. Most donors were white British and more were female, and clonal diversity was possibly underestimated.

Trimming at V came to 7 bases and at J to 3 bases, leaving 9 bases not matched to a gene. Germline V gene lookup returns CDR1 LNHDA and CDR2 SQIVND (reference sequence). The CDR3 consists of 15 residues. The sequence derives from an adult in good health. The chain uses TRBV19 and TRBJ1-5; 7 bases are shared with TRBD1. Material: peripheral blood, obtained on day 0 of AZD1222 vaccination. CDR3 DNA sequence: TGTGCCAGTAACCTCCGGGACAGACACAATCAGCCCCAGCATTTT. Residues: CASNLRDRHNQPQHF.